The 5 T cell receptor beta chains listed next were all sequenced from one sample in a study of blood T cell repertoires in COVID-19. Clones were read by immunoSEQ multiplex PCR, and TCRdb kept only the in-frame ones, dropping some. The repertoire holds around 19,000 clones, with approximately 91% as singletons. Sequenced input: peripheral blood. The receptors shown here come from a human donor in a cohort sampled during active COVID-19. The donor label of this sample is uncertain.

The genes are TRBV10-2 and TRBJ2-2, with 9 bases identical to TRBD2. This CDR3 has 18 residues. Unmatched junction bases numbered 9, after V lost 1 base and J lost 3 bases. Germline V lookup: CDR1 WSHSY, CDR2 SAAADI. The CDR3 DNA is TGCGCCAGCAGTGAGTTTTGGCGGGAGGGCCAGGACACCGGGGAGCTGTTTTTT. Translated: CASSEFWREGQDTGELFF.

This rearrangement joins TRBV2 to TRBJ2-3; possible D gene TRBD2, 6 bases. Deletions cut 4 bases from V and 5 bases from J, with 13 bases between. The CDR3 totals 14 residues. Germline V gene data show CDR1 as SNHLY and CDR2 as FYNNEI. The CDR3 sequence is CASSVGLSQDTQYF. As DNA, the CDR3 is TGTGCCAGCAGTGTGGGACTCTCCCAAGATACGCAGTATTTT.

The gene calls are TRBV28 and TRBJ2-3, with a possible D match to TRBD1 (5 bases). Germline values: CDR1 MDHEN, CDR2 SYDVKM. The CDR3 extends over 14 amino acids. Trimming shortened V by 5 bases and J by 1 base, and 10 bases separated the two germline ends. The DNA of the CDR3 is TGTGCCAGCAGTCCTGACAGCGGCACAGATACGCAGTATTTT. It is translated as CASSPDSGTDTQYF.

CDR3: CASSPPDRVREKLFF. The CDR3 DNA reads TGTGCCAGCTCACCCCCCGACAGGGTGAGGGAAAAACTGTTTTTT. The rearrangement links TRBV18 to TRBJ1-4; 7 bases are a match to TRBD1. Germline-derived CDR1 and CDR2 are KGHSH and LQKENI. Germline trimming cut 3 bases from V and 8 bases from J; bases unmatched to any gene: 9. This CDR3 has 15 amino acids.

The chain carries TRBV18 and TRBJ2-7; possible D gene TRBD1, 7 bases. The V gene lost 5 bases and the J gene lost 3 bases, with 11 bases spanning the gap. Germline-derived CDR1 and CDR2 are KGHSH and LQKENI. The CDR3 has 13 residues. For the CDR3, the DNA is TGTGCCAGCTCAGGCGGGACAGTCTACGAGCAGTACTTC. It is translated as CASSGGTVYEQYF.